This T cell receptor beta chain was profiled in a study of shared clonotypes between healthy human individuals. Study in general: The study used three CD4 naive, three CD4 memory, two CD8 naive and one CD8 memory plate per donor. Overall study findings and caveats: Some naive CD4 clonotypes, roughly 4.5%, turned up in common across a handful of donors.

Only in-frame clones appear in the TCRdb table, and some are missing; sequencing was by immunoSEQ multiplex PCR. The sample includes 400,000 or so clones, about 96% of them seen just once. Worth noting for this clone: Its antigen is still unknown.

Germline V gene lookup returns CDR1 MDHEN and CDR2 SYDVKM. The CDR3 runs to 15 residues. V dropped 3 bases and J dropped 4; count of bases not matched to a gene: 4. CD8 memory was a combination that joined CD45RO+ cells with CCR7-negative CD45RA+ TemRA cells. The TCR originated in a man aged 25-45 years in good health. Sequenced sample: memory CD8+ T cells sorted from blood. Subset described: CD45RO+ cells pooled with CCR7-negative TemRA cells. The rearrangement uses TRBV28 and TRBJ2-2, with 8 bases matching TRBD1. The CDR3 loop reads CASSFQDRATGELFF. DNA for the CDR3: TGTGCCAGCAGTTTTCAGGACAGGGCCACCGGGGAGCTGTTTTTT.